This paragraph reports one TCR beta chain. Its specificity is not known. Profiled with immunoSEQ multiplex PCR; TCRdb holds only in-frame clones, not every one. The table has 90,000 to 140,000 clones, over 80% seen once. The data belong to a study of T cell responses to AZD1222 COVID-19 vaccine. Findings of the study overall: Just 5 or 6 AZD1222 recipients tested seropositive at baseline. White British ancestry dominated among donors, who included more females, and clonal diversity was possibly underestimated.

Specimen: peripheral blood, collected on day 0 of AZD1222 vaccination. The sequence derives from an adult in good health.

CDR3 amino acids: CAIRSGTPTGELFF. Here the CDR3 DNA reads TGTGCCATCAGGTCCGGGACCCCCACCGGGGAGCTGTTTTTT. The genes are TRBV10-3 and TRBJ2-2; D possibly matches TRBD1 or TRBD2 (5 bases each). There are 14 residues in the CDR3. Germline V gene data show CDR1 as ENHRY and CDR2 as SYGVKD. Trimming removed 6 bases at V and 4 bases at J, with 12 bases between.